A selection of T cell receptor beta chains follows, all from one sample in a study of blood T cell repertoires in COVID-19. Some clones are missing from TCRdb's copy, which holds only in-frame ones; the method was immunoSEQ multiplex PCR. The sample lists about 250,000 clones, 83% seen once, with 3% to 4% in the top ten. The sample comprised PBMCs or T cells enriched from blood (not recorded which). The receptors were sampled from a woman in her 40s who had been exposed to COVID-19. The CDR3 runs from the conserved cysteine through the conserved F or W. D genes are given only for firm matches. The size entry is marked missing in some rows and otherwise reads once, few, many or a size class.

v_call	j_call	d_call	clone_size	cdr3_aa	cdr3_nt
TRBV5-1	TRBJ2-3	TRBD1	.	CASSSGPGGDLSSTDTQYF	TGCGCCAGCAGCTCGGGTCCAGGGGGCGACTTAAGCAGCACAGATACGCAGTATTTT
TRBV7-9	TRBJ2-1	TRBD2	.	CASSLALTSGGNEQFF	TGTGCCAGCAGCTTGGCACTGACTAGCGGGGGAAATGAGCAGTTCTTC
TRBV11-2	TRBJ1-5	TRBD1	.	CASSFQGDQPQHF	TGTGCCAGCAGCTTCCAGGGGGATCAGCCCCAGCATTTT
TRBV19	TRBJ1-1	.	.	CASSGRDEAFF	TGTGCCAGTAGTGGACGGGATGAAGCTTTCTTT
TRBV19	TRBJ2-1	TRBD2	.	CASSTQAGGWYNEQFF	TGTGCCAGTAGTACTCAAGCGGGGGGGTGGTACAATGAGCAGTTCTTC
TRBV6-1	TRBJ1-5	.	.	CASSGIRGSSNQPQHF	TGTGCCAGCAGTGGGATTCGGGGTTCTAGCAATCAGCCCCAGCATTTT
TRBV3-1/TRBV3-2	TRBJ2-5	.	once	CASSQDRSIQETQYF	TGTGCCAGCAGCCAAGATCGGTCCATTCAAGAGACCCAGTACTTC
TRBV10-2	TRBJ2-3	.	.	CASSVMGQSTDTQYF	TGCGCCAGCAGTGTCATGGGGCAGAGCACAGATACGCAGTATTTT
TRBV7-9	TRBJ1-1	.	.	CASSQNPGGEGAFF	TGTGCCAGCAGTCAAAACCCGGGTGGGGAGGGAGCTTTCTTT
TRBV9	TRBJ1-2	.	few	CASSESATSNYGYTF	TGTGCCAGCAGTGAAAGCGCGACGTCGAACTATGGCTACACCTTC
TRBV10-3	TRBJ2-5	TRBD2	.	CATRSGLAEETQYF	TGTGCCACCCGAAGCGGACTAGCGGAAGAGACCCAGTACTTC
TRBV4-2	TRBJ2-3	TRBD2	.	CASSQGRGGGGTDTQYF	TGTGCCAGCAGCCAAGGTCGCGGCGGGGGAGGCACAGATACGCAGTATTTT
TRBV25-1	TRBJ2-2	.	.	CASSEWESTGELFF	TGTGCCAGCAGTGAATGGGAGAGCACCGGGGAGCTGTTTTTT
TRBV5-1	TRBJ2-1	TRBD2	.	CASSKGLDYEQFF	TGCGCCAGCAGCAAGGGACTAGATTATGAGCAGTTCTTC
TRBV7-7	TRBJ2-1	TRBD2	.	CASSLAGASGGVGSYNEQFF	TGTGCCAGCAGCTTAGCCGGAGCTAGCGGGGGGGTTGGCTCCTACAATGAGCAGTTCTTC
TRBV27	TRBJ1-6	TRBD1	.	CASRPGQGVSPLHF	TGTGCCAGCAGACCAGGACAGGGAGTTTCACCCCTCCACTTT
TRBV29-1	TRBJ2-2	TRBD1	.	CSVWDRGNTGELFF	TGCAGCGTTTGGGACAGGGGAAACACCGGGGAGCTGTTTTTT
TRBV7-8	TRBJ2-5	.	.	CASSSPGFSQETQYF	TGTGCCAGCAGCTCCCCGGGGTTTTCTCAAGAGACCCAGTACTTC
TRBV7-3	TRBJ1-1	.	.	CASSLTWQAEAFF	TGTGCCAGCAGCTTAACGTGGCAGGCTGAAGCTTTCTTT
TRBV28	TRBJ1-2	.	.	CASTIGQSYGYTF	TGTGCCAGCACCATAGGACAAAGCTATGGCTACACCTTC
TRBV12-5	TRBJ2-3	TRBD2	.	CASVPGGATRDTQYF	TGTGCTAGTGTCCCGGGGGGGGCTACCAGGGATACGCAGTATTTT
TRBV6-5	TRBJ1-1	.	once	CASSYSLGANTEAFF	TGTGCCAGCAGTTACTCGTTAGGGGCGAACACTGAAGCTTTCTTT
TRBV7-8	TRBJ1-3	TRBD1	few	CASSLDPQGIAIYF	TGTGCCAGCAGCTTAGATCCACAGGGGATTGCCATATATTTT
TRBV2	TRBJ2-2	TRBD1	once	CASSRQGANGELFF	TGTGCCAGCAGCCGACAGGGGGCGAACGGGGAGCTGTTTTTT
TRBV18	TRBJ1-2	.	.	CASSPERSFYGYTF	TGTGCCAGCTCGCCTGAGAGGAGCTTCTATGGCTACACCTTC
TRBV7-6	TRBJ2-1	TRBD2	.	CASSLVSRGGRVNEQFF	TGTGCCAGCAGCTTAGTGTCGCGGGGGGGCCGGGTGAATGAGCAGTTCTTC
TRBV11-2	TRBJ2-3	.	.	CASSRPAGGTDTQYF	TGTGCCAGCAGCCGACCGGCAGGGGGCACAGATACGCAGTATTTT
TRBV7-2	TRBJ2-1	.	.	CASSSGIYNEQFF	TGTGCCAGCAGCTCCGGGATCTACAATGAGCAGTTCTTC
TRBV7-8	TRBJ1-1	.	few	CASSPDPGRPLNTEAFF	TGTGCCAGCAGCCCTGATCCAGGGCGCCCCTTGAACACTGAAGCTTTCTTT
TRBV28	TRBJ2-1	TRBD2	.	CASSPSGGINEQFF	TGTGCCAGCAGCCCGAGCGGGGGGATCAATGAGCAGTTCTTC
TRBV20-1	TRBJ1-2	.	few	CSARSRYGYTF	TGCAGTGCTAGGTCCCGCTATGGCTACACCTTC
TRBV7-3	TRBJ2-3	.	.	CASSPGGGGGTDTQYF	TGTGCCAGCAGCCCAGGGGGCGGGGGGGGCACAGATACGCAGTATTTT
TRBV7-6	TRBJ1-2	.	.	CASSLGVTAYGYTF	TGTGCCAGCAGCTTAGGGGTGACAGCGTATGGCTACACCTTC
TRBV19	TRBJ1-6	TRBD1	.	CASTPTGGNSPLHF	TGTGCCAGTACCCCGACAGGGGGTAATTCACCCCTCCACTTT
TRBV5-6	TRBJ1-2	TRBD1	.	CASTWGELRGQDYGYTF	TGTGCCAGCACCTGGGGGGAGTTACGCGGACAGGACTATGGCTACACCTTC
TRBV7-9	TRBJ1-6	.	.	CASSPSPGRNSPLHF	TGTGCCAGCAGTCCATCGCCAGGGCGTAATTCACCCCTCCACTTT
TRBV25-1	TRBJ2-1	TRBD1	.	CASSARTGGDDEQFF	TGTGCCAGCAGTGCCCGGACAGGGGGCGACGATGAGCAGTTCTTC
TRBV7-3	TRBJ2-3	.	.	CASSLMMAGPWDTQYF	TGTGCCAGCAGCTTAATGATGGCGGGGCCTTGGGATACGCAGTATTTT